The 3 T cell receptor beta chains below all came from one sample that was sequenced in a study of T cells in Graves' hyperthyroidism and ophthalmopathy. RNA transcripts gave rise to amplified TCR beta CDR3 regions. The HTBI primer set was used in a first-round RT-PCR of the TCR CDR3. TCRdb reprocessed the multiplex PCR reads with MiXCR, giving one entry per CDR3 protein. The sample includes a few hundred thousand distinct CDR3 sequences, approximately 15% of them seen just once. Sequenced material: blood. Receptors were obtained from a woman in her twenties or thirties with Graves' hyperthyroidism.

This clonotype turned up a few times. V usage is TRBV15 and J usage is TRBJ1-1, with a possible D match to TRBD1 (5 bases). The length of the CDR3 is 14 residues. Trimming left V 3 bases short and J 4 bases short, with 12 bases between. Germline V gene lookup returns CDR1 LNHNV and CDR2 YYDKDF (reference sequence). The CDR3 spells CATSSGTTATEAFF. The CDR3 coding sequence is TGTGCCACCAGCAGCGGGACGACGGCCACTGAAGCTTTCTTT.

This clonotype was seen ten or more times. The chain carries TRBV15 and TRBJ2-3, with 12 bases identical to TRBD2. Germline V CDR1 and CDR2: LNHNV, YYDKDF (reference sequence). V gave up 5 bases and J gave up 6 bases; unmatched junction bases: 6. The CDR3 covers 15 residues. The CDR3 sequence: CATSGWTSGTDTQYF. CDR3 nucleotide sequence: TGTGCCACCAGCGGATGGACTAGCGGGACCGATACGCAGTATTTT.

This clonotype was observed at least ten times. This sequence joins TRBV6-6 and TRBJ2-2; 10 bases align to TRBD2. Trimming at V came to 2 bases and at J to 6 bases, leaving 12 bases not matched to a gene. CDR1 is MNHNY, CDR2 SVGAGI, per germline (reference sequence). This CDR3 region has 18 residues. The CDR3: CASSYLGAGGPRAGELFF. The CDR3, as DNA: TGTGCCAGCAGTTACCTTGGAGCGGGAGGGCCGCGAGCCGGGGAGCTGTTTTTT.